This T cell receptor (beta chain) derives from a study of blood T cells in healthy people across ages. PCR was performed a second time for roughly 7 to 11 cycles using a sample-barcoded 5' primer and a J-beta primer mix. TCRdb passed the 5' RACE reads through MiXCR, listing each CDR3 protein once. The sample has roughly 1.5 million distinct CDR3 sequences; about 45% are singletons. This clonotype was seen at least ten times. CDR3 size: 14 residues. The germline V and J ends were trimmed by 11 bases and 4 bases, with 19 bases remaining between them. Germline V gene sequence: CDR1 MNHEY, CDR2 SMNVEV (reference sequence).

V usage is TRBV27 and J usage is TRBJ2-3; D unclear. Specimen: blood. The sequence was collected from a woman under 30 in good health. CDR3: CAVSSVISPDTQYF. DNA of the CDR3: TGTGCCGTGTCATCAGTGATTAGTCCAGATACGCAGTATTTT.